This TCR beta chain was observed in a study of Graves' ophthalmopathy and Graves' hyperthyroidism. The overall study: In this cohort's terms, stable hyperthyroidism meant no ophthalmopathy by 18 months of follow-up.

Notes on this clonotype: A much bigger clone sits one base away, suggesting this may be a read error.

RNA transcripts were the template, and TCR beta CDR3 regions were amplified from them. RT-PCR in the first round used HTBI primers; a second-round multiplex PCR followed. MiXCR, run by TCRdb on the multiplex PCR reads, gives a single entry per CDR3 protein. The data contain over a million distinct CDR3 sequences, roughly two fifths of them singletons. This CDR3 has 14 residues. The germline gives CDR1 SQVTM, CDR2 ANQGSEA. This chain connects TRBV29-1 to TRBJ2-5, with D possibly TRBD1 on 5 matching bases. Source material: peripheral blood or thyroid tissue (not recorded which). The clonotype comes from an adult man with Graves' hyperthyroidism. CDR3 amino acids: CSVAATVTQETQNF. The CDR3 bases are TGCAGCGTTGCCGCGACAGTGACCCAAGAGACCCAGAACTTC.